This entry lists 29 T cell receptor beta chains sequenced from one sample in a study of T cells in Graves' hyperthyroidism and ophthalmopathy. Amplified regions were TCR beta CDR3 sequences from RNA transcripts. A set of HTBI primers served as the primers for a first-round RT-PCR of the TCR CDR3. Each CDR3 protein gets one entry after TCRdb re-called the multiplex PCR reads with MiXCR. The sample has some 370,000 distinct CDR3 sequences; around 15% are singletons. Source material: blood. All receptors derive from a man aged 45 to 65 with Graves' ophthalmopathy.

This clonotype occurred a few times. The chain recombines TRBV29-1 with TRBJ2-5; the D is unclear. This CDR3 is 12 amino acids long. Trimming stripped 3 bases from V and 5 bases from J, with 10 bases between. Germline CDR1 is SQVTM and CDR2 is ANQGSEA. The CDR3 DNA sequence: TGCAGCGTTGATCTGTTCTCGGAGACCCAGTACTTC. Translating it yields CSVDLFSETQYF.

With regard to this clonotype: It may be a read error: a sequence one base away is much more abundant. The V and J genes are TRBV2 and TRBJ1-2; D gene ambiguous. This CDR3 is 11 amino acids long. The V and J ends lost 7 bases and 5 bases respectively, with 8 bases between them. CDR1 and CDR2 from the germline V gene are SNHLY and FYNNEI. The CDR3 DNA reads as TGTGCCAGCAAGCAGGAATATGGCTACACCTTC. Translated, it gives CASKQEYGYTF.

This clonotype was observed at least ten times. V usage is TRBV19 and J usage is TRBJ1-5, with D hard to call. The CDR3 is 13 residues long. V lost 10 bases and J 7 bases, leaving 17 bases between the germline ends. Germline V gene data show CDR1 as LNHDA and CDR2 as SQIVND (reference sequence). The CDR3 loop reads CATRRVVGQPQHF. CDR3 nucleotide sequence: TGTGCCACCAGGAGGGTGGTCGGACAGCCCCAGCATTTT.

This clonotype has a count of ten or more. This chain links TRBV7-9 with TRBJ2-3, with a possible D match to TRBD1 (6 bases). The CDR3 sequence is 13 residues long. V shed 6 bases and J shed 1 base, with 8 bases lying between them. Per germline, CDR1 SEHNR and CDR2 FQNEAQ (reference sequence). The CDR3 sequence is CASRTGGTDTQYF. CDR3 in DNA: TGTGCCAGCAGGACAGGTGGCACAGATACGCAGTATTTT.

Comment on this clonotype: The junction shows a germline mismatch at one end, possibly a read error. This chain links TRBV7-7 with TRBJ1-2; possibly TRBD1 for D (5 bases). Germline-derived CDR1 and CDR2 are SSHAT and FNYEAQ (reference sequence). The CDR3 contains 17 residues. CDR3 sequence reads: CASSGRTGPRVNYGYTF. The DNA for the CDR3 is TGTGCTAGCAGCGGACGAACAGGCCCCAGGGTTAACTATGGCTACACCTTC.

In its sample, this clonotype was seen a few times. The chain is built from TRBV20-1 and TRBJ2-7; D is unresolved. Germline CDR1 and CDR2: DFQATT and SNEGSKA (reference sequence). The CDR3 runs 15 residues. V lost 6 bases, J lost 3 bases, and 21 bases lay in between. CDR3 region: CSAAPGVPPNYEQYF. The CDR3 DNA is TGCAGTGCCGCCCCCGGAGTCCCTCCCAACTACGAGCAGTACTTC.

This clonotype was detected ten times or more. The chain combines TRBV30 with TRBJ2-4; D assignment may be TRBD1 or TRBD2 (5 bases each). Trimming shortened V by 5 bases and J by 2 bases, and 13 bases separated the two germline ends. Germline CDR1 reads GTSNPN; CDR2 reads SVGIG (reference sequence). The CDR3 is 14 amino acids. The CDR3, as DNA: TGTGCCTGGGGGGGTCGGGAAACCAAAAACATTCAGTACTTC. Its protein product is CAWGGRETKNIQYF.

This clonotype occurred many times. J is TRBJ2-4 and V is TRBV2, with D perhaps given as TRBD1 or TRBD2 (5 bases each). Trimming stripped 8 bases from V and 3 bases from J, with 17 bases between. Germline CDR1 and CDR2: SNHLY and FYNNEI. The CDR3 length is 15 residues. The CDR3, as DNA: TGTGCCAGCGACCCATTGGGGGACGTCAAAAACATTCAGTACTTC. Translating gives CASDPLGDVKNIQYF.

This clonotype was detected ten times or more. V gene TRBV28 combines with J gene TRBJ1-1, with D uncertain. Germline V gene data show CDR1 as MDHEN and CDR2 as SYDVKM. V was clipped by 5 bases and J by 4 bases, with 14 bases between them. The CDR3 sequence is 14 residues long. CDR3: CASSPPGVPTEAFF. The CDR3, as DNA: TGTGCCAGCAGTCCGCCCGGGGTTCCCACTGAAGCTTTCTTT. The full variable domain, in which reference TRBV28 and TRBJ1-1 provide the parts outside the CDR3, is DVKVTQSSRYLVKRTGEKVFLECVQDMDHENMFWYRQDPGLGLRLIYFSYDVKMKEKGDIPEGYSVSREKKERFSLILESASTNQTSMYLCASSPPGVPTEAFFGQGTRLTVV.

This clonotype has only one observation. The chain uses TRBV14 and TRBJ2-2; D not resolved. V was pared by 1 base and J by 4 bases, with 4 bases between. CDR1 is SGHDN, CDR2 FVKESK, per germline. CDR3 size: 13 residues. The CDR3 is CASSQVSTGELFF. The CDR3 DNA reads as TGTGCCAGCAGCCAAGTTAGCACCGGGGAGCTGTTTTTT.

The V call is TRBV28, the J call TRBJ2-1; 9 positions agree with TRBD2. This CDR3 is 17 amino acids long. V lost 6 bases to trimming and J lost 3 bases; unmatched junction nucleotides: 12. Germline V gene lookup returns CDR1 MDHEN and CDR2 SYDVKM. DNA for the CDR3: TGTGCCAGCAGCCCCGAGGCAGGCGGGGGGGTCTACAATGAGCAGTTCTTC. Translating gives CASSPEAGGGVYNEQFF.

V usage is TRBV5-1 and J usage is TRBJ2-5; TRBD1 matches at 7 bases. V lost 2 bases, J lost 14 bases, and 9 bases stayed unmatched. Germline CDR1 is SGHRS and CDR2 is YFSETQ. CDR3 length equals 12 residues. The CDR3 region has the DNA TGCGCCAGCAGCTTTCGTACAGGGGACCGATACTTC. Its protein is CASSFRTGDRYF. Full variable domain (rest looked up from reference TRBV5-1 and TRBJ2-5): KAGVTQTPRYLIKTRGQQVTLSCSPISGHRSVSWYQQTPGQGLQFLFEYFSETQRNKGNFPGRFSGRQFSNSRSEMNVSTLELGDSALYLCASSFRTGDRYFGPGTRLLVL.

The chain has TRBV7-2 and TRBJ2-3, with 8 bases identical to TRBD2. Germline trimming cut 5 bases from V and 0 bases from J; bases unmatched to any gene: 13. The CDR3 has 18 amino acids. Germline V gene sequence: CDR1 SGHTA, CDR2 FQGNSA. This chain's CDR3 is CASSPGFSGAYSTDTQYF. The DNA for the CDR3 is TGTGCCAGCAGCCCTGGGTTTAGCGGGGCGTATAGCACAGATACGCAGTATTTT.

This clonotype was detected ten times or more. J is TRBJ2-7 and V is TRBV20-1; 10 positions agree with TRBD2. This CDR3 region has 14 residues. V lost 5 bases, J lost 1 base, and 5 bases stayed unmatched. Looked up from germline, CDR1 is DFQATT and CDR2 is SNEGSKA (reference sequence). The CDR3 loop reads CSAGRTSGSYEQYF. CDR3 coding DNA: TGCAGTGCTGGTAGGACTAGCGGATCCTACGAGCAGTACTTC.

This clonotype was recorded at least ten times. J is TRBJ2-7 and V is TRBV28; D unresolved. This CDR3 spans 10 amino acids. Trimming cost V 4 bases and J 6 bases, with 4 bases left between them. CDR1 and CDR2 (germline): MDHEN, SYDVKM. CDR3 coding DNA: TGTGCCAGCAGTTACGCCGAGCAGTACTTC. It is translated as CASSYAEQYF.

The V gene is TRBV27, the J gene TRBJ2-5; no clear D. Trimming removed 5 bases from V and 4 bases from J, with 20 bases in between. The CDR3 runs to 16 residues. Looked up from germline, CDR1 is MNHEY and CDR2 is SMNVEV (reference sequence). The CDR3 protein is CASSPPPSLGRETQYF. CDR3 DNA sequence: TGTGCCAGCAGTCCCCCCCCCTCTTTGGGAAGAGAGACCCAGTACTTC.

This clonotype was picked up many times. This chain links TRBV7-9 with TRBJ2-1, with TRBD2 matching 14 bases. The V segment lost 5 bases and the J segment 4 bases; nucleotides outside the gene matches: 10. Germline CDR1 and CDR2: SEHNR and FQNEAQ (reference sequence). CDR3 length equals 18 residues. CDR3 sequence: CASSLGTSGSGGYNEQFF. Written as DNA, the CDR3 is TGTGCCAGCAGCCTCGGGACTAGCGGGAGCGGTGGGTACAATGAGCAGTTCTTC. The full variable domain, completed using reference TRBV7-9 and TRBJ2-1, is DTGVSQNPRHKITKRGQNVTFRCDPISEHNRLYWYRQTLGQGPEFLTYFQNEAQLEKSRLLSDRFSAERPKGSFSTLEIQRTEQGDSAMYLCASSLGTSGSGGYNEQFFGPGTRLTVL.

The chain is built from TRBV29-1 and TRBJ2-7; D perhaps matches TRBD2 (6 bases). This CDR3 comprises 16 residues. Between the trimmed V and J ends, which lost 0 bases and 2 bases, there was a span of 17 bases. The germline CDR1 and CDR2 sequences are SQVTM and ANQGSEA. CDR3 protein: CSVEERDGGIAYEQYF. The CDR3 DNA sequence: TGCAGCGTTGAAGAGAGGGATGGCGGGATAGCCTACGAGCAGTACTTC.

This chain joins TRBV28 and TRBJ1-2, with D possibly matching TRBD1 (6 bases). The germline CDR1 and CDR2 sequences are MDHEN and SYDVKM. This CDR3 is built from 15 residues. V was cut by 6 bases and J by 8 bases, with 22 bases left in between. CDR3 in DNA: TGTGCCAGCAGACTCTCCCCCGGGACCCAGGGGGGCTACACCTTC. Amino acid sequence: CASRLSPGTQGGYTF.

The sample holds many counts of this clonotype. This chain uses TRBV20-1 with TRBJ2-2; D is possibly TRBD1 (5 bases). V shed 4 bases and J shed 1 base, with 19 bases lying between them. Germline CDR1 reads DFQATT; CDR2 reads SNEGSKA (reference sequence). The CDR3 extends over 17 amino acids. Here the CDR3 reads CSAIIRPDGQNTGELFF. Here the CDR3 DNA reads TGCAGTGCTATTATCCGGCCCGATGGACAGAACACCGGGGAGCTGTTTTTT.

The sample holds many counts of this clonotype. The chain employs TRBV5-4 and TRBJ2-2, with 7 bases lining up with TRBD1. The germline V gene has CDR1 SGHNT and CDR2 YYREEE (reference sequence). V lost 3 bases and J lost 1; bases outside the gene matches: 9. The CDR3 loop spans 17 amino acids. The CDR3 reads CASSSPLGGWNTGELFF. CDR3 DNA sequence: TGTGCCAGCAGCTCTCCATTAGGGGGCTGGAACACCGGGGAGCTGTTTTTT.

This clonotype was detected only a few times. The V gene is TRBV20-1, the J gene TRBJ2-1; 8 bases are shared with TRBD2. Unmatched junction bases numbered 14, after V lost 6 bases and J lost 10 bases. CDR3 size: 14 residues. Per the germline V gene, CDR1 is DFQATT and CDR2 is SNEGSKA (reference sequence). This chain's CDR3 is CSASIAGQTLEQFF. The CDR3 DNA reads as TGCAGTGCCAGTATAGCGGGACAAACATTAGAGCAGTTCTTC.

V is TRBV20-1 and J is TRBJ2-1; tentatively, D is TRBD2 (6 bases). V was cut by 3 bases and J by 9 bases, with 12 bases left in between. This CDR3 contains 12 residues. Per the germline V gene, CDR1 is DFQATT and CDR2 is SNEGSKA (reference sequence). CDR3 nucleotides: TGCAGTGCTAGGTCTGGACTAACTGAGCAGTTCTTC. Translation gives CSARSGLTEQFF.

This clonotype has at least ten counts. This rearrangement joins TRBV6-1 to TRBJ1-2; D call uncertain. The germline gives CDR1 MNHNS, CDR2 SASEGT. The CDR3 covers 14 residues. V lost 1 base, J lost 4 bases, and 10 bases lay in between. The CDR3 DNA follows: TGTGCCAGCAGTGAAGGGCTAGATCCCTATGGCTACACCTTC. It translates to CASSEGLDPYGYTF.

This clonotype was counted many times. The gene calls are TRBV11-3 and TRBJ2-1; perhaps TRBD1 as D (5 bases). The CDR3 totals 15 residues. Trimming cost V 0 bases and J 8 bases, with 14 bases left between them. The germline gives CDR1 SGHNT, CDR2 YENEEA. The CDR3 here is CASSLDTSRAHEQFF. CDR3 nucleotides: TGTGCCAGCAGCTTAGACACTTCCAGGGCCCATGAGCAGTTCTTC. Variable domain in full (rest from reference TRBV11-3 and TRBJ2-1): EAGVVQSPRYKIIEKKQPVAFWCNPISGHNTLYWYLQNLGQGPELLIRYENEEAVDDSQLPKDRFSAERLKGVDSTLKIQPAELGDSAVYLCASSLDTSRAHEQFFGPGTRLTVL.

This clonotype was observed at least ten times. J is TRBJ1-2 and V is TRBV20-1, with 8 bases matching TRBD1. V shed 6 bases, J shed 5 bases, and the junction held 17 bases outside the gene matches. Germline V CDR1 and CDR2: DFQATT, SNEGSKA (reference sequence). This CDR3 is 16 amino acids long. CDR3 coding DNA: TGCAGTGCCACTACTAGTACAGGGGGGGCGGGGTATGGCTACACCTTC. This gives the protein CSATTSTGGAGYGYTF.

This clonotype has a count of ten or more. The CDR3 nucleotides read TGTGCCAGCAGCTTATATGGGGGACTGGAGCAGTTCTTC. It encodes CASSLYGGLEQFF. The rearrangement links TRBV11-2 to TRBJ2-1, with TRBD2 as a possible D gene (6 bases). V was shortened by 2 bases and J by 10 bases, with 12 bases between the two germline ends. Germline assignment: CDR1 SGHAT and CDR2 FQNNGV. CDR3 length equals 13 residues.

This chain links TRBV6-1 with TRBJ1-2; TRBD1 agrees at 10 bases. The CDR3 length is 13 residues. Germline V gene data show CDR1 as MNHNS and CDR2 as SASEGT. The V and J ends lost 6 bases and 7 bases, in that order; junction bases with no gene match: 5. As DNA, the CDR3 is TGTGCCAGCAGGGATGGACAGGGGGGTGGCTACACCTTC. Protein product: CASRDGQGGGYTF.

This clonotype was seen many times. The chain links TRBV20-1 to TRBJ1-1; D gene ambiguous. The V end was cut by 2 bases, the J end by 1 base, with 11 bases between. CDR3 length equals 14 residues. The germline V gene encodes CDR1 DFQATT and CDR2 SNEGSKA (reference sequence). The CDR3 loop is CSARFPDANTEAFF. The CDR3 DNA reads TGCAGTGCTAGATTTCCCGACGCGAACACTGAAGCTTTCTTT.